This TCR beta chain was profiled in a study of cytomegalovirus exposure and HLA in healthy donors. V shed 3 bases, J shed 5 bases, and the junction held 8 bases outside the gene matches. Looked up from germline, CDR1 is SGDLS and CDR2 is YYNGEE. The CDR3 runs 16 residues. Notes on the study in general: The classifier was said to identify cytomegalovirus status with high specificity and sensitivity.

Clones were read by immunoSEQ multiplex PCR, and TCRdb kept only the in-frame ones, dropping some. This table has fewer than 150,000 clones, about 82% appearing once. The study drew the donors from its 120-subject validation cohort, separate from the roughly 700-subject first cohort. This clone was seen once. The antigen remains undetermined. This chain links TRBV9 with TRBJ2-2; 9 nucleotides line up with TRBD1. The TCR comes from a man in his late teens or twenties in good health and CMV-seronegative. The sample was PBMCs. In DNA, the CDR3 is TGTGCCAGCAGCGGGAACAGGGGGCATGGGACCGGGGAGCTGTTTTTT. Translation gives CASSGNRGHGTGELFF. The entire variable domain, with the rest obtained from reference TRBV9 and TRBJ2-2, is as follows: DSGVTQTPKHLITATGQRVTLRCSPRSGDLSVYWYQQSLDQGLQFLIQYYNGEERAKGNILERFSAQQFPDLHSELNLSSLELGDSALYFCASSGNRGHGTGELFFGEGSRLTVL.